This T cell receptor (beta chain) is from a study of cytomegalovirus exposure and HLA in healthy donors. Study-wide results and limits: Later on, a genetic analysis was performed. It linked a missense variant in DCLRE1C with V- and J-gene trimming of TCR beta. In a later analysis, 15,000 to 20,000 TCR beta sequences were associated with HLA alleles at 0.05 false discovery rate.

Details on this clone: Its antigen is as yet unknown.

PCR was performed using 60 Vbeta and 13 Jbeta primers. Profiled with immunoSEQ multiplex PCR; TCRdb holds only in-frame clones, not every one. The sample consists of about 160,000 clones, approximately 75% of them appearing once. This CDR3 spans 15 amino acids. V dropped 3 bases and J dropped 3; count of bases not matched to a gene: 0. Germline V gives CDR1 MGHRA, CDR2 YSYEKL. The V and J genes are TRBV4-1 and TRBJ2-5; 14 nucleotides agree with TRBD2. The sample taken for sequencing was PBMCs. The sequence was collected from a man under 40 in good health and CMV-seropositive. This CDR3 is CASSQGLAGEETQYF. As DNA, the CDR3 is TGCGCCAGCAGCCAGGGACTAGCGGGGGAAGAGACCCAGTACTTC.